These T cell receptor beta chains were read from a single sample in a study of early T cells in non-severe SARS-CoV-2 infection. Each CDR3 protein is one row after TCRdb ran MiXCR on the 5' RACE reads. Of roughly 53,000 distinct CDR3 sequences listed, roughly 9% are singletons. The specimen comprised whole blood, sampled at baseline. The source is an adult who was a healthcare worker with PCR-confirmed SARS-CoV-2 infection or an uninfected control (not recorded which). Each CDR3 is given with its conserved first and last residue. A D gene is named only where the DNA matches it firmly. Only part of the rows carry a size: once, few, many, or a class if the clone is expanded.

TGTGCCAGCTCATCTGGCGGGAGACTAGAGCAAGAGACCCAGTACTTC | CASSSGGRLEQETQYF | TRBJ2-5 | TRBD2 | TRBV18 | NA
TGTGCCAGCAGTCCTAGCGGGTACCCATACGAGCAGTACTTC | CASSPSGYPYEQYF | TRBJ2-7 | TRBD2 | TRBV2 | many
TGTGCCAGCAGCTTAATGTCTGAATCGAACACCGGGGAGCTGTTTTTT | CASSLMSESNTGELFF | TRBJ2-2 | NA | TRBV7-8 | few
TGTGCCAGCAGTGACACCAGGGGGGCAGATACGCAGTATTTT | CASSDTRGADTQYF | TRBJ2-3 | NA | TRBV2 | few
TGTGCCAGTAGTAAGGAGGGGCCACTGGCTGGGCAGCCCCAGCATTTT | CASSKEGPLAGQPQHF | TRBJ1-5 | NA | TRBV19 | many
TGCGCCAGCAGCTTCGGACAGGACTATGGCTACACCTTC | CASSFGQDYGYTF | TRBJ1-2 | TRBD1 | TRBV5-1 | NA
TGTGCCAGTTCACCGGGGGCAGCATACGAGCAGTACTTC | CASSPGAAYEQYF | TRBJ2-7 | NA | TRBV27 | NA
TGTGCCAGCAAGGGGGAAACGGGCAATCAGCCCCAGCATTTT | CASKGETGNQPQHF | TRBJ1-5 | NA | TRBV2 | NA
TGTGCCAGTTCTCGGTGGGCCGCCTACGAGCAGTACTTC | CASSRWAAYEQYF | TRBJ2-7 | NA | TRBV6-5 | many
TGTGCCAGCAGGTCCTCCGGGACCCCAGGCCACGAGCAGTACTTC | CASRSSGTPGHEQYF | TRBJ2-7 | NA | TRBV7-9 | many
TGCGCCAGCAGTGACCGATCCTACGAGCAGTACTTC | CASSDRSYEQYF | TRBJ2-7 | NA | TRBV10-2 | few
TGTGCCAGCACGGGTCCGGGACAGATGGGGGGACAAGAGACCCAGTACTTC | CASTGPGQMGGQETQYF | TRBJ2-5 | NA | TRBV6-5 | few
TGCAGCGTTGAACAGGTGGGAGAGAGTTATGAGCAGTTCTTC | CSVEQVGESYEQFF | TRBJ2-1 | NA | TRBV29-1 | few
TGTGCCAGCAGCCTACGAGACAGGGGGCATGAAAAACTGTTTTTT | CASSLRDRGHEKLFF | TRBJ1-4 | TRBD1 | TRBV7-9 | few
TGTGCCAGCACTCAAAGTAGGGCAGGGGCGAACTATGGCTACACCTTC | CASTQSRAGANYGYTF | TRBJ1-2 | NA | TRBV12-3/TRBV12-4 | NA
TGTGCCAGCAGCTCCCTGAGCTCCTACGAGCAGTACTTC | CASSSLSSYEQYF | TRBJ2-7 | NA | TRBV5-5 | NA
TGTGCCAGCAGCTTAGGGGTCAGACAAGAGACCCAGTACTTC | CASSLGVRQETQYF | TRBJ2-5 | NA | TRBV11-2 | NA
TGTGCCAGCAGCGGCAACCGAGAGACCCAGTACTTC | CASSGNRETQYF | TRBJ2-5 | NA | TRBV5-4 | NA
TGTGCCAGCAGGACAGACAGGGCATCACCCCTCCACTTT | CASRTDRASPLHF | TRBJ1-6 | TRBD1 | TRBV6-5 | few
TGTGCCAGCAGCTTAGCAGTCTCAGATACGCAGTATTTT | CASSLAVSDTQYF | TRBJ2-3 | NA | TRBV7-2 | NA
TGTGCCAGCAGCCAAGATCTACTAGCGGGAGAGACCCAGTACTTC | CASSQDLLAGETQYF | TRBJ2-5 | TRBD2 | TRBV3-1 | NA
TGCGCCAGCAGACTCGGGTCCTACTCCTCCTACGAGCAGTACTTC | CASRLGSYSSYEQYF | TRBJ2-7 | NA | TRBV5-1 | large
TGTGCCAGCAGCCCGGACAGCAATAATGAAAAACTGTTTTTT | CASSPDSNNEKLFF | TRBJ1-4 | NA | TRBV7-3 | few
TGTGCCAGCTCGGGCCCTGGGGGTCAGCCCCAGCATTTT | CASSGPGGQPQHF | TRBJ1-5 | NA | TRBV12-3/TRBV12-4 | NA
TGTGCCAGCAGCCCCCTCCTCGGCCGGAATGGCTACACCTTC | CASSPLLGRNGYTF | TRBJ1-2 | NA | TRBV6-6 | NA
TGTGCCAGCAGTTACTCGACAGGCAGCTCCTACGAGCAGTACTTC | CASSYSTGSSYEQYF | TRBJ2-7 | NA | TRBV6-5 | few
TGTGCCAGCAGCCCCGGAGCGGGGGCCACAGATACGCAGTATTTT | CASSPGAGATDTQYF | TRBJ2-3 | TRBD2 | TRBV4-2 | many
TGTGCCAGCAGCGGCAGGGGGACTAATGAAAAACTGTTTTTT | CASSGRGTNEKLFF | TRBJ1-4 | TRBD1 | TRBV9 | many
TGCGCCAGCAGCGTAGGACGGCAGTCCTACGAGCAGTACTTC | CASSVGRQSYEQYF | TRBJ2-7 | NA | TRBV4-1 | once
TGTGCCAGCAGCCCGGGGGACAGGGGCCCCCATGGCTACACCTTC | CASSPGDRGPHGYTF | TRBJ1-2 | TRBD1 | TRBV5-4 | NA
TGTGCCAGCAGTTCCGGACAGGGTAATGAAAAACTGTTTTTT | CASSSGQGNEKLFF | TRBJ1-4 | TRBD1 | TRBV6-6 | few
TGTGTCAGCAGCTCCCCGAAAATTTGGGATGAGCAGTTCTTC | CVSSSPKIWDEQFF | TRBJ2-1 | NA | TRBV7-9 | NA
TGTGCCAGCAGGAGTTCCTCTGGAAACACCATATATTTT | CASRSSSGNTIYF | TRBJ1-3 | NA | TRBV27 | many
TGCGCCAGCAGAGCTAGCGGGAGGGCCCTCGAGCAGTTCTTC | CASRASGRALEQFF | TRBJ2-1 | TRBD2 | TRBV4-1 | NA
TGTGCCAGCAGAAACGGGAGGGCCGACAATGAGCAGTTCTTC | CASRNGRADNEQFF | TRBJ2-1 | TRBD2 | TRBV13 | many
TGTGCCAGCAGCCAAGATCCGGGGCTAGCGGGAGCTTCCGGGGAGCTGTTTTTT | CASSQDPGLAGASGELFF | TRBJ2-2 | TRBD2 | TRBV14 | many
TGTGCCATCTTACCGGGACTAGCGGAGAATGAGCAGTTCTTC | CAILPGLAENEQFF | TRBJ2-1 | TRBD2 | TRBV2 | few
TGCAGTGCTCTGGACACCGGATACGAGCAGTACTTC | CSALDTGYEQYF | TRBJ2-7 | NA | TRBV20-1 | many
TGTGCCAGCAGTTTCCGGACTAGCGGGACCACAGATACGCAGTATTTT | CASSFRTSGTTDTQYF | TRBJ2-3 | TRBD2 | TRBV12-3/TRBV12-4 | NA
TGCGCCAGCAGCCGGGGACTAGCGGGATCTAGCACAGATACGCAGTATTTT | CASSRGLAGSSTDTQYF | TRBJ2-3 | TRBD2 | TRBV4-1 | NA